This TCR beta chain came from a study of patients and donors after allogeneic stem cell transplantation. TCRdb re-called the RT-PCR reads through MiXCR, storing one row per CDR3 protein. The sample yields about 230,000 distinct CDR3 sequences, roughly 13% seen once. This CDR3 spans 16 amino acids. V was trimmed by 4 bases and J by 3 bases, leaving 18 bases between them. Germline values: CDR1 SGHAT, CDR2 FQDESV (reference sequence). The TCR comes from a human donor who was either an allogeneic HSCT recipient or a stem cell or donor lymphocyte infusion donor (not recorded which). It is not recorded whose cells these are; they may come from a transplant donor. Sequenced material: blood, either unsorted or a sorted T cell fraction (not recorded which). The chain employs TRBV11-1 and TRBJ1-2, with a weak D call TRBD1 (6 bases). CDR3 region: CASSYPTSGGDYGYTF. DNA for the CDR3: TGTGCCAGCAGCTACCCGACTTCGGGGGGCGACTATGGCTACACCTTC.